A single sample is the source of the 25 T cell receptor beta chains below, sequenced in a study of cytomegalovirus exposure and HLA in healthy donors. The PCR made use of 60 Vbeta and 13 Jbeta primers. Clones were sequenced by immunoSEQ multiplex PCR, and TCRdb holds only the in-frame ones, with some missing. There are 150,000 or so clones in the sample; 65% to 85% occur only once, and about 3.7% lies in the top ten. What was sequenced was PBMCs. The source of these receptors is a male donor in good health and CMV-seronegative.

This clone appeared a few times. The chain has TRBV7-2 and TRBJ2-7; TRBD1 matches 7 bases. V was clipped by 7 bases and J by 3 bases; unmatched bases: 9. Germline V gene lookup returns CDR1 SGHTA and CDR2 FQGNSA. The CDR3 totals 14 residues. The CDR3 DNA reads TGTGCCAGCACCATGGGACAGAAAAACTACGAGCAGTACTTC. It translates to CASTMGQKNYEQYF.

The sample holds a few counts of this clone. V usage is TRBV19 and J usage is TRBJ1-2, with 7 bases aligning to TRBD1. The germline gives CDR1 LNHDA, CDR2 SQIVND (reference sequence). The V gene end was trimmed by 2 bases and the J gene end by 8 bases; junction bases not matched to a gene: 5. The length of the CDR3 is 13 residues. CDR3 DNA: TGTGCCAGTAGTATACCACGACAGGGCGGCTACACCTTC. This sequence encodes CASSIPRQGGYTF.

The chain couples TRBV14 to TRBJ2-3; D gene unclear. Germline loops: CDR1 SGHDN, CDR2 FVKESK. This CDR3 has 18 amino acids. Trimming cost V 2 bases and J 2 bases, with 20 bases left between them. CDR3 bases: TGTGCCAGCAGCCAATCTGTCCTAGGATATTTTCCCACAGATACGCAGTATTTT. Translated: CASSQSVLGYFPTDTQYF.

The chain has TRBV2 and TRBJ2-5, with no clear D. Near its end, the DNA agrees better with TRBJ2-7, so the J call may be wrong. This CDR3 is 18 amino acids long. CDR1 and CDR2 from the germline V gene are SNHLY and FYNNEI. CDR3 residues: CASSDPRSPFLGSSEQYF. The CDR3 DNA sequence: TGTGCCAGCAGTGACCCCCGCTCGCCCTTTCTGGGCAGCTCCGAGCAGTACTTC.

J is TRBJ2-1 and V is TRBV14, with 11 bases lining up with TRBD2. The germline CDR1 and CDR2 sequences are SGHDN and FVKESK. The CDR3 spans 17 residues. Trimming cost V 0 bases and J 7 bases; bases outside gene matches: 8. CDR3 loop: CASSQDKLLAGDNEQFF. As DNA, the CDR3 is TGTGCCAGCAGCCAAGATAAGTTACTAGCGGGGGATAATGAGCAGTTCTTC.

This clone appeared once. This chain connects TRBV6-6 to TRBJ2-5; no definite D call. TRBJ2-7 explains the end of the DNA better; the J call may be wrong. This CDR3 contains 14 residues. CDR1 and CDR2 from the germline V gene are MNHNY and SVGAGI (reference sequence). CDR3 in amino acids: CASKARQDSYEQYF. The DNA for the CDR3 is TGTGCCAGCAAAGCGAGGCAGGACTCCTACGAGCAGTACTTC.

This clone was recorded once. This chain connects TRBV21-1 to TRBJ1-2. TRBV21-1 has pseudogene status. CDR3 length: 12 amino acids. For the CDR3, the DNA is TGTGCCAGCAGCTCGCGCTACTATGGCTACACCTTC. This gives the protein CASSSRYYGYTF.

V and J are TRBV11-2 and TRBJ2-3; D not resolved. Germline values: CDR1 SGHAT, CDR2 FQNNGV. Between the trimmed V and J ends, which lost 1 base and 1 base, there was a span of 9 bases. This CDR3 contains 15 residues. The CDR3 sequence is CASSLAGPGTDTQYF. As DNA, the CDR3 is TGTGCCAGCAGCTTAGCCGGTCCCGGCACAGATACGCAGTATTTT.

In its sample, this clone was seen a few times. This sequence joins TRBV21-1 and TRBJ1-2; the table's D gene call, TRBD1, was not cross checked with the DNA. TRBV21-1 is termed a pseudogene. The CDR3 spans 15 residues. CDR3 residues: CASSTGDRGSYGYTF. The CDR3 coding sequence is TGTGCCAGCAGCACTGGGGACAGGGGTTCCTATGGCTACACCTTC.

The CDR3 protein is CASREGLGGTEAFF. DNA of the CDR3: TGCGCCAGCAGGGAGGGGTTGGGGGGCACTGAAGCTTTCTTT. The V and J genes are TRBV4-1 and TRBJ1-1; D is perhaps TRBD1 (5 bases). The V gene's germline CDR1 is MGHRA and CDR2 YSYEKL. This CDR3 is built from 14 residues. V lost 6 bases and J lost 4, with 15 bases in between.

V usage is TRBV16 and J usage is TRBJ2-1; 16 bases fit TRBD2. Germline V CDR1 and CDR2: KGHSY, FQNENV. The CDR3 runs 19 residues. Trimming removed 4 bases from V and 3 bases from J; junction bases left unmatched: 9. CDR3 sequence reads: CASSPSFGTSGRGYNEQFF. CDR3 nucleotides: TGTGCCAGCAGCCCCTCGTTTGGGACTAGCGGGAGGGGCTACAATGAGCAGTTCTTC.

The rearrangement uses TRBV5-4 and TRBJ2-5, with D tentatively TRBD2 (5 bases). Judging by the DNA end, TRBJ2-7 fits better; the J call may be wrong. The germline gives CDR1 SGHNT, CDR2 YYREEE (reference sequence). CDR3 length: 13 amino acids. Here the CDR3 reads CASSLDSGYEQYF. In DNA form, the CDR3 reads TGTGCCAGCAGCCTAGACTCGGGATACGAGCAGTACTTC.

A few counts support this clone. V and J are TRBV5-4 and TRBJ2-2, with D perhaps matching TRBD1 (6 bases). The V and J ends lost 0 bases and 1 base respectively, with 7 bases between them. This CDR3 contains 15 residues. From germline, CDR1 is SGHNT and CDR2 YYREEE (reference sequence). This CDR3 is CASSLGTVNTGELFF. Written as DNA, the CDR3 is TGTGCCAGCAGCTTGGGGACAGTGAACACCGGGGAGCTGTTTTTT. The variable domain in full, with the rest retrieved from reference TRBV5-4 and TRBJ2-2, is ETGVTQSPTHLIKTRGQQVTLRCSSQSGHNTVSWYQQALGQGPQFIFQYYREEENGRGNFPPRFSGLQFPNYSSELNVNALELDDSALYLCASSLGTVNTGELFFGEGSRLTVL.

The chain links TRBV6-5 to TRBJ1-4; D possibly corresponds to TRBD1 (6 bases). V lost 5 bases to trimming and J lost 10 bases, with 17 bases between them. The CDR3 extends over 14 amino acids. CDR1 MNHEY and CDR2 SVGAGI come from the germline V gene. For the CDR3, the DNA is TGTGCCAGCAGTAACCACAGGGTGGATGGAAAACTGTTTTTT. It specifies CASSNHRVDGKLFF.

A few counts support this clone. This chain uses TRBV19 with TRBJ1-5; D may be TRBD1 (5 bases). This CDR3 region has 19 residues. Looked up from germline, CDR1 is LNHDA and CDR2 is SQIVND (reference sequence). Trimming took off 3 bases at V and 0 bases at J, with 21 bases between the two ends. CDR3 sequence reads: CASSILRTRKHYSNQPQHF. The CDR3 nucleotides are TGTGCCAGTAGTATCCTCCGGACACGAAAACATTATAGCAATCAGCCCCAGCATTTT.

The V call is TRBV5-4, the J call TRBJ2-7, with D possibly being TRBD1 (6 bases). Germline CDR1 reads SGHNT; CDR2 reads YYREEE (reference sequence). V was pared by 5 bases and J by 3 bases, with 12 bases between. The CDR3 consists of 13 residues. The CDR3 DNA reads TGTGCCAGCAGGACACAGGGTCTCTACGAGCAGTACTTC. Encoded protein: CASRTQGLYEQYF.

V usage is TRBV6-1 and J usage is TRBJ2-3; 9 bases fit TRBD2. V trimming: 4 bases; J trimming: 1 base; junction bases outside the gene matches: 6. Germline V gives CDR1 MNHNS, CDR2 SASEGT. The CDR3 contains 16 residues. The CDR3 nucleotides are TGTGCCAGCAGTGTTAGCGGGGGCCTCCGCACAGATACGCAGTATTTT. Translating gives CASSVSGGLRTDTQYF.

In DNA form, the CDR3 reads TGTGCCAGCAGCTTGCGCGGTAAATACAATGAGCAGTTCTTC. It translates to CASSLRGKYNEQFF. The chain combines TRBV7-2 with TRBJ2-1, with unresolved D. Trimming left V 3 bases short and J 4 bases short, with 10 bases between. CDR3 size: 14 residues. Germline lookup yields CDR1 SGHTA and CDR2 FQGNSA.

The gene calls are TRBV5-1 and TRBJ2-5, with D tentatively TRBD1 (6 bases). The V end was cut by 4 bases, the J end by 1 base, with 11 bases between. Germline assignment: CDR1 SGHRS and CDR2 YFSETQ. This CDR3 has 14 residues. The CDR3 sequence is CASSADRLQETQYF. The DNA for the CDR3 is TGCGCCAGCAGCGCGGACAGACTCCAAGAGACCCAGTACTTC.

This clone was found a few times. The gene calls are TRBV7-6 and TRBJ2-1, with D tentatively TRBD2 (5 bases). Looked up from germline, CDR1 is SGHVS and CDR2 is FNYEAQ. The CDR3 sequence is 15 residues long. V gave up 0 bases and J gave up 9 bases, with 15 bases separating them. CDR3 in amino acids: CASSLAEAEGGEQFF. The CDR3 coding sequence is TGTGCCAGCAGCTTAGCCGAAGCGGAAGGAGGTGAGCAGTTCTTC.

The V and J genes are TRBV10-3 and TRBJ1-4; tentatively, D is TRBD1 (5 bases). Looked up from germline, CDR1 is ENHRY and CDR2 is SYGVKD. The germline V and J ends were trimmed by 6 bases and 7 bases, with 12 bases remaining between them. This CDR3 region has 13 residues. The CDR3 bases are TGTGCCATCAGAGGGGAATCTGGTGAAAAACTGTTTTTT. Protein product: CAIRGESGEKLFF.

V is TRBV15 and J is TRBJ2-1; 7 bases match TRBD2. V shed 1 base and J 3 bases; nucleotides not matched to a gene: 6. CDR3 length equals 16 residues. CDR1 and CDR2 (germline): LNHNV, YYDKDF (reference sequence). This CDR3 is CATSRVASGHYNEQFF. In DNA form, the CDR3 reads TGTGCCACCAGCAGAGTGGCTAGCGGCCACTACAATGAGCAGTTCTTC.

The V and J genes are TRBV10-1 and TRBJ2-7; a possible D gene is TRBD2 (6 bases). This CDR3 is 15 amino acids long. Germline CDR1 reads WNHNN; CDR2 reads SYGVQD (reference sequence). With 6 bases removed from V and 0 bases from J, the gap between germline ends came to 15 bases. This CDR3 is CASRLRRDGSYEQYF. The CDR3 DNA sequence: TGCGCCAGCAGGCTTAGGAGGGACGGCTCCTACGAGCAGTACTTC.

This rearrangement joins TRBV6-5 to TRBJ2-3, with TRBD1 identical over 7 bases. Germline V gene sequence: CDR1 MNHEY, CDR2 SVGAGI. The CDR3 has 14 residues. V lost 2 bases, J lost 3 bases, and 2 bases stayed unmatched. CDR3 nucleotide sequence: TGTGCCAGCAGTTACCACAGGGGAACAGATACGCAGTATTTT. Protein product: CASSYHRGTDTQYF.

This chain connects TRBV10-1 to TRBJ2-2; 8 bases map to TRBD2. Germline CDR1 and CDR2: WNHNN and SYGVQD (reference sequence). The CDR3 spans 17 residues. V trimming: 1 base; J trimming: 5 bases; junction bases outside the gene matches: 9. CDR3 protein: CASSEWSSGTGTGELFF. Written as DNA, the CDR3 is TGCGCCAGCAGTGAGTGGAGTAGCGGGACGGGTACCGGGGAGCTGTTTTTT.